This T cell receptor beta chain was recorded in a study of T cells in Graves' hyperthyroidism and ophthalmopathy. Study at large: At initial diagnosis, before any treatment had begun, peripheral blood was obtained.

Germline CDR1 is DFQATT and CDR2 is SNEGSKA (reference sequence). This CDR3 spans 15 amino acids. With 1 base clipped from V and 6 bases from J, the junction kept 5 bases outside the gene matches. What was amplified from RNA transcripts were TCR beta CDR3 regions. The HTBI primer set was used in a first-round RT-PCR of the TCR CDR3. TCRdb analysed the multiplex PCR reads with MiXCR anew, one entry per CDR3 protein. The sample records about 420,000 distinct CDR3 sequences, 12% to 15% being singletons. If no ophthalmopathy progression occurred within 18 months, Graves' hyperthyroidism was stable. The V call is TRBV20-1, the J call TRBJ2-1; 11 nucleotides agree with TRBD2. The sample comprised blood. The sequence came from a woman between 18 and 29 years old with Graves' hyperthyroidism. As DNA, the CDR3 is TGCAGTGCTAGAGGGTTACTAGCGGGAGCCAATGAGCAGTTCTTC. Protein: CSARGLLAGANEQFF.